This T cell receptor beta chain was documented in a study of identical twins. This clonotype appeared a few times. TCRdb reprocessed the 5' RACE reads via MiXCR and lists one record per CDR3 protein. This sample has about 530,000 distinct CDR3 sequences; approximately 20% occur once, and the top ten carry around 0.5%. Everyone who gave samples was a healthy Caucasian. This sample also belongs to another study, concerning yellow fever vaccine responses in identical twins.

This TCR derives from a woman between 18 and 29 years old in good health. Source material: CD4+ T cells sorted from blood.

The CDR3 sequence: CASSFLASIHEQFF. The CDR3 DNA follows: TGTGCCAGCAGTTTCCTGGCTAGTATCCATGAGCAGTTCTTC. The chain links TRBV28 to TRBJ2-1; D uncertain. Germline CDR1 and CDR2: MDHEN and SYDVKM. V was clipped by 3 bases and J by 8 bases, with 14 bases between them. This CDR3 is built from 14 residues.